Below, 8 T cell receptor beta chains from the same sample are listed, as sequenced in a study of cytotoxic CD8 clonotypes in ibrutinib-treated CLL. This table comes from immunoSEQ multiplex PCR, and its TCRdb copy is limited to in-frame clones, with some not included. The sample has fewer than 300,000 clones; 76% are singletons. Material: PBMCs, obtained at disease progression, from a patient treated with ibrutinib. The receptors stem from a human donor with chronic lymphocytic leukemia.

The chain recombines TRBV5-1 with TRBJ2-1; D possibly uses TRBD1 or TRBD2 (5 bases each). V was trimmed by 4 bases and J by 2 bases, leaving 16 bases between them. The CDR3 covers 16 residues. Germline lookup yields CDR1 SGHRS and CDR2 YFSETQ. The CDR3 coding sequence is TGCGCCAGCAGCCAACGAGGGGCCATCGCCTACAATGAGCAGTTCTTC. Translation gives CASSQRGAIAYNEQFF.

The rearrangement joins TRBV5-4 to TRBJ2-2, with no clear D. The CDR3 has 14 residues. The ends were cut back, 0 bases at V and 1 base at J, with 4 bases in the middle. The germline V gene has CDR1 SGHNT and CDR2 YYREEE (reference sequence). Here the CDR3 reads CASSLAVNTGELFF. The DNA of the CDR3 is TGTGCCAGCAGCTTGGCCGTGAACACCGGGGAGCTGTTTTTT. Complete variable domain (other parts from reference TRBV5-4 and TRBJ2-2): ETGVTQSPTHLIKTRGQQVTLRCSSQSGHNTVSWYQQALGQGPQFIFQYYREEENGRGNFPPRFSGLQFPNYSSELNVNALELDDSALYLCASSLAVNTGELFFGEGSRLTVL.

The chain links TRBV4-1 to TRBJ1-5, with a possible D match to TRBD1 (5 bases). In germline, CDR1 is MGHRA, CDR2 YSYEKL. Trimming cost V 1 base and J 6 bases, with 16 bases left between them. The CDR3 loop spans 16 amino acids. In nucleotides, the CDR3 is TGCGCCAGCAGCCAAGTTCCCCGGACACTCGGTCAGCCCCAGCATTTT. Protein: CASSQVPRTLGQPQHF.

The chain is built from TRBV30 and TRBJ1-2, with D tentatively TRBD1 (5 bases). CDR1 and CDR2 from the germline V gene are GTSNPN and SVGIG (reference sequence). V was clipped by 0 bases and J by 5 bases, with 16 bases between them. This CDR3 has 15 amino acids. The CDR3 region has the DNA TGTGCCTGGAGTGTACCGGACAATTTTTGTTATGGCTACACCTTC. It is translated as CAWSVPDNFCYGYTF.

V and J are TRBV28 and TRBJ2-1, with 10 nucleotides matching TRBD1. CDR1 is MDHEN and CDR2 is SYDVKM in the germline V gene. The CDR3 runs to 13 residues. Unmatched junction bases numbered 3, after V lost 8 bases and J lost 5 bases. This CDR3 is CASWGTGDNEQFF. CDR3 DNA sequence: TGTGCCAGCTGGGGGACAGGGGACAATGAGCAGTTCTTC.

The chain links TRBV19 to TRBJ2-7; 7 bases map to TRBD2. The CDR3 covers 16 residues. The V and J ends lost 9 bases and 4 bases, in that order; junction bases with no gene match: 18. Germline loops: CDR1 LNHDA, CDR2 SQIVND (reference sequence). CDR3 sequence reads: CASSERRRGLKYEQYF. The CDR3 DNA reads TGTGCCAGCTCCGAACGACGGCGGGGGTTGAAGTACGAGCAGTACTTC.

This chain joins TRBV7-9 and TRBJ1-5; 7 nucleotides agree with TRBD1. The germline gives CDR1 SEHNR, CDR2 FQNEAQ (reference sequence). The CDR3 is made up of 14 amino acids. V gave up 3 bases and J gave up 7 bases; unmatched junction bases: 6. The DNA of the CDR3 is TGTGCCAGCAGCTTTGAGGGGGCGGGCCAGCCCCAGCATTTT. Encoded protein: CASSFEGAGQPQHF.

This clone is a singleton in its sample. The V gene is TRBV29-1, the J gene TRBJ1-5, with 9 bases fitting TRBD1. This CDR3 has 13 residues. Trimming removed 4 bases from V and 7 bases from J; junction bases left unmatched: 5. The germline gives CDR1 SQVTM, CDR2 ANQGSEA. CDR3 in amino acids: CSVGTGARQPQHF. In DNA form, the CDR3 reads TGCAGCGTTGGGACAGGGGCCAGGCAGCCCCAGCATTTT.